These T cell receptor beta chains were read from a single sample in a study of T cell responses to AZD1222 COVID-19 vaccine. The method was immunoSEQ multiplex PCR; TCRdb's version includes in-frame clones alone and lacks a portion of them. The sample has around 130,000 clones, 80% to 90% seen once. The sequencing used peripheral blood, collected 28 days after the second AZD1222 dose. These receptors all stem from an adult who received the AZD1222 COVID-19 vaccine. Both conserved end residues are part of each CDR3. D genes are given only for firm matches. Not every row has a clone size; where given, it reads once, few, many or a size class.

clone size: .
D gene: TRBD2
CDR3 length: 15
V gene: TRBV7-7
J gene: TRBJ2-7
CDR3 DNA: TGTGCCAGCAGCTTAGGAGCGGGAGGGCCTTACGAGCAGTACTTC
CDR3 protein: CASSLGAGGPYEQYF

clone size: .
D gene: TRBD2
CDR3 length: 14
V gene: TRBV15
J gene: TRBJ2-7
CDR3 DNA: TGTGCCACCAGCGGGGGGGTAGGGGTCTACGAGCAGTACTTC
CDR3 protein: CATSGGVGVYEQYF

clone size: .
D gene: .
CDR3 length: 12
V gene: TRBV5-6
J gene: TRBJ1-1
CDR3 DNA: TGTGCCAGCAGCCTAGGACAGAAGGGAGCTTTCTTT
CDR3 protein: CASSLGQKGAFF

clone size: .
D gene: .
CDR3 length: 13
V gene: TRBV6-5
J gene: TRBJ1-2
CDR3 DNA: TGTGCCACTTCTGACTCGGGGGCGTATGGCTACACCTTC
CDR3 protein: CATSDSGAYGYTF

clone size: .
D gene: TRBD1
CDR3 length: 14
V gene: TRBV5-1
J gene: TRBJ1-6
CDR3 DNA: TGCGCCAGCCCGGGAGGGACAGGGAATTCACCCCTCCACTTT
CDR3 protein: CASPGGTGNSPLHF

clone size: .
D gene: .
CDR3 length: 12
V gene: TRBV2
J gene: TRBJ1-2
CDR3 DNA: TGTGCCAGCAGTGCAACTCTCTATGGCTACACCTTC
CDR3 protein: CASSATLYGYTF

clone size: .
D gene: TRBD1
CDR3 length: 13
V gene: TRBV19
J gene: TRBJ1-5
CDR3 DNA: TGTGCCAGTAGTGTACAGGGGCTGCAGCCCCAGCATTTT
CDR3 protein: CASSVQGLQPQHF

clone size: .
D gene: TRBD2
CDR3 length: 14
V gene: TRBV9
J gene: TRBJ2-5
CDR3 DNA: TGTGCCAGCAGCCGCGGACTAGCGGAAGAGACCCAGTACTTC
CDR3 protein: CASSRGLAEETQYF

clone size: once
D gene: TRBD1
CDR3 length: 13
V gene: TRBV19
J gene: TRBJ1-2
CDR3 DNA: TGTGCCAGTAGTATGACAGGGAACTATGGCTACACCTTC
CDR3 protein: CASSMTGNYGYTF

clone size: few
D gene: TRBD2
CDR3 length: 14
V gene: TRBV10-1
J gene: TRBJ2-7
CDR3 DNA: TGCGCCAGCAGTGAACATAGCGGGGGCTACGAGCAGTACTTC
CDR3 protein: CASSEHSGGYEQYF

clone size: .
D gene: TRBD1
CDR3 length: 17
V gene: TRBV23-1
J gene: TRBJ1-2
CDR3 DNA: TGCGCCAGCAGTCGAGGGACAGGGCTGCGGCTAAGCTATGGCTACACCTTC
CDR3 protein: CASSRGTGLRLSYGYTF

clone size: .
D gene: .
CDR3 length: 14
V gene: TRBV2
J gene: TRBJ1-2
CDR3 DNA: TGTGCCAGCAGGGATGCAGGGGCTGTCTATGGCTACACCTTC
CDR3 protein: CASRDAGAVYGYTF

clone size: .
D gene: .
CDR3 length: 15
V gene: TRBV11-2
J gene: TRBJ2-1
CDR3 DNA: TGTGCCAGCAGCTTGGAGCGGAACTCCTACAATGAGCAGTTCTTC
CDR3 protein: CASSLERNSYNEQFF

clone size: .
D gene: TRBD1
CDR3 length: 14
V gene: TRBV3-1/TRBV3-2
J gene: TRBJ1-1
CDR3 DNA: TGTGCCACCAATAGACAGGGAAAGGACACTGAAGCTTTCTTT
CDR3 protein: CATNRQGKDTEAFF

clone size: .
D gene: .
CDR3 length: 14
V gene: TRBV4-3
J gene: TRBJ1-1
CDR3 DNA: TGCGCCAGCAGCCAAGCGCGGGGATCCACTGAAGCTTTCTTT
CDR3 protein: CASSQARGSTEAFF

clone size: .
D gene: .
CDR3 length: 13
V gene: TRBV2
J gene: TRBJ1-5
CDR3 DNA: TGTGCGAGCAGTGTCGAAACGGCGGAGCCCCAGCATTTT
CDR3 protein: CASSVETAEPQHF

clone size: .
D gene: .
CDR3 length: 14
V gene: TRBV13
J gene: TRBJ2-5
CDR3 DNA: TGTGCCAGCAGCGAGTGGGCAGGAAAAGAGACCCAGTACTTC
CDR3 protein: CASSEWAGKETQYF

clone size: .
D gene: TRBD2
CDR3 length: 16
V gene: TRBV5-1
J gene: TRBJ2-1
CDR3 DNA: TGCGCCAGCAGCTATACATCGGGAGGGCAGGGCGATGAGCAGTTCTTC
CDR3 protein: CASSYTSGGQGDEQFF

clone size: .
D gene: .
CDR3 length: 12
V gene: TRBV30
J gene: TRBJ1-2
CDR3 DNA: TGTGCCTGGACTGGGGGTAACTATGGCTACACCTTC
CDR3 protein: CAWTGGNYGYTF

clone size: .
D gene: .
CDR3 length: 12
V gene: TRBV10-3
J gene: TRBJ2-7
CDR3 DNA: TGTGCCACCGGGCCCTCATCCTACGAGCAGTACTTC
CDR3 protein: CATGPSSYEQYF

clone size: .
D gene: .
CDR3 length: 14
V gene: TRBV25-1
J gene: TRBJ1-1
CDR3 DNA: TGTGCCAGCAGTGATCATAGGGGGGCAACTGAAGCTTTCTTT
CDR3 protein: CASSDHRGATEAFF

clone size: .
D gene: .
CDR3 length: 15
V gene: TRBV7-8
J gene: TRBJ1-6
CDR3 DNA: TGTGCCAGCTCCGAAAGTGGTCGGGGTTGGTCACCCCTCCACTTT
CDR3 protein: CASSESGRGWSPLHF

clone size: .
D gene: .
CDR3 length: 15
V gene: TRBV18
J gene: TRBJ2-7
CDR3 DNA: TGTGCCAGCTCACCTCGACAGGAGATCACCTACGAGCAGTACTTC
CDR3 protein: CASSPRQEITYEQYF

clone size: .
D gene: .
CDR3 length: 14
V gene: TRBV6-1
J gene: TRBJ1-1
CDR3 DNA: TGTGCCAGCAGTGAAGCGGGGGAGAACACTGAAGCTTTCTTT
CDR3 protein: CASSEAGENTEAFF

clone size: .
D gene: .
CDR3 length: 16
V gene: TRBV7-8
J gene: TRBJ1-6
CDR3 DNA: TGTGCCAGCAGCTTAGGTGGTGGGGCCGCGGTCTCACCCCTCCACTTT
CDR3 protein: CASSLGGGAAVSPLHF

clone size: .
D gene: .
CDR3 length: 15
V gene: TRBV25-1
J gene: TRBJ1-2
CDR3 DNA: TGTGCCAGCAGTGACGGACTATACGGGATCCATGGCTACACCTTC
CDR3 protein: CASSDGLYGIHGYTF

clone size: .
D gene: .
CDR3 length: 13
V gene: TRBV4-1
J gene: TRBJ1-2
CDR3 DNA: TGCGCCAGCAGCCCGGACAGAGACTATGGCTACACCTTC
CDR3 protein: CASSPDRDYGYTF

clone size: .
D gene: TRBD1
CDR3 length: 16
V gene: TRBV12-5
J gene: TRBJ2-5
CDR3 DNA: TGTGCTAGTGGTCTAAACAGGGGTGGAAGGTCAGAGACCCAGTACTTC
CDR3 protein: CASGLNRGGRSETQYF

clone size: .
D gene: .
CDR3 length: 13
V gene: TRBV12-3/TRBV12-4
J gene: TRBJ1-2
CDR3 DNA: TGTGCCAGCAGTTTAGAAAGCCGATATGGCTACACCTTC
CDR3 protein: CASSLESRYGYTF

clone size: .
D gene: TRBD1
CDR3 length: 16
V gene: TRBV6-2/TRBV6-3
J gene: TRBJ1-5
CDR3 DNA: TGTGCCAGCAGTTACCCCGGACAGGGGAGCAATCAGCCCCAGCATTTT
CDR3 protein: CASSYPGQGSNQPQHF